Listed below are T cell receptor beta chains from one sample, sequenced in a study of CD8 T cells in ankylosing spondylitis. One entry per CDR3 protein, called by TCRdb with MiXCR from the 5' RACE reads. The top ten hold 4.5% to 6% of the sample, which has about 140,000 distinct CDR3 sequences, roughly a third seen once. What was sequenced was synovial fluid, either unsorted or a sorted T cell fraction (not recorded which). These receptors were collected from a male donor with ankylosing spondylitis. Both conserved end residues are part of each CDR3. D genes are given only for firm matches.

J gene | V gene | D gene | CDR3 length | CDR3 protein
TRBJ2-4 | TRBV6-1 | TRBD1 | 15 | CASSDPGQGARIQYF
TRBJ2-7 | TRBV28 | . | 15 | CASSFSRVSSYEQYF
TRBJ2-1 | TRBV7-9 | TRBD2 | 15 | CASSSLAGRYNEQFF
TRBJ2-3 | TRBV5-8 | TRBD2 | 16 | CASSFGSGESTDTQYF
TRBJ2-1 | TRBV20-1 | . | 13 | CSARLPGLPEQFF
TRBJ1-3 | TRBV4-2 | TRBD1 | 16 | CASSPVGQDKGNTIYF
TRBJ2-3 | TRBV10-2 | . | 13 | CASSENTGDTQYF
TRBJ2-1 | TRBV28 | . | 14 | CASSLFPVGNEQFF
TRBJ2-1 | TRBV25-1 | . | 14 | CASRPNREYNEQFF
TRBJ2-3 | TRBV29-1 | . | 12 | CSVEEGTDTQYF
TRBJ2-1 | TRBV6-1 | . | 11 | CASSEAPGRFF
TRBJ2-7 | TRBV5-1 | TRBD2 | 15 | CASTSPGPGGDEQYF
TRBJ2-5 | TRBV20-1 | . | 16 | CSASLSGRERKETQYF
TRBJ1-1 | TRBV20-1 | . | 16 | CSASPTGGGQRTEAFF
TRBJ1-5 | TRBV6-1 | . | 13 | CASRGDGNQPQHF
TRBJ1-1 | TRBV5-1 | . | 14 | CASSWGHGNTEAFF
TRBJ2-7 | TRBV28 | TRBD1 | 12 | CASNRQGAVKDF
TRBJ1-2 | TRBV20-1 | . | 13 | CSASGSFAYGYTF
TRBJ2-1 | TRBV5-1 | TRBD2 | 15 | CASSLGGTSDNEQFF
TRBJ2-7 | TRBV5-1 | . | 14 | CASSLYQDSYEQYF
TRBJ2-1 | TRBV2 | TRBD1 | 13 | CASRGDSYNEQFF
TRBJ2-4 | TRBV7-9 | TRBD2 | 17 | CASSLVYGGGAKNIQYF
TRBJ1-3 | TRBV11-2 | TRBD1 | 14 | CASSIGQGGNTIYF
TRBJ2-4 | TRBV11-1 | . | 14 | CASSLVEGVNIQYF
TRBJ2-3 | TRBV6-2/TRBV6-3 | . | 15 | CASSYGLAPLDTQYF
TRBJ2-7 | TRBV5-1 | TRBD1 | 14 | CASSFRTGSYEQYF
TRBJ2-7 | TRBV3-1 | . | 13 | CASSHLGGYEQYF
TRBJ2-3 | TRBV4-1 | TRBD2 | 19 | CASSQEAGLAGGPSDTQYF
TRBJ2-4 | TRBV7-2 | TRBD1 | 15 | CASSPGTGLRVIQYF
TRBJ1-5 | TRBV5-1 | . | 16 | CASSLNPGQGGQPQHF
TRBJ2-5 | TRBV5-1 | . | 12 | CASSTGQETQYF
TRBJ2-5 | TRBV20-1 | . | 11 | CSAMSGETQYF
TRBJ2-5 | TRBV3-1 | . | 14 | CASSQMSGRGTQYF
TRBJ2-3 | TRBV11-2 | TRBD1 | 15 | CASSLGGQGANTQYF
TRBJ2-1 | TRBV6-1 | TRBD1 | 16 | CASSESPGTGGYEQFF
TRBJ2-7 | TRBV9 | TRBD1 | 15 | CASSALGQGIVEQYF